The 7 T cell receptor beta chains below were found in one sample sequenced in a study of Ad26.COV2.S vaccination and SARS-CoV-2 variants. Only in-frame clones appear in the TCRdb table, and some are missing; sequencing was by immunoSEQ multiplex PCR. The sample consists of over 130,000 clones, approximately 90% of them appearing once. This specimen consisted of peripheral blood, obtained after recovery from COVID-19. The receptors shown here come from a human donor who had recovered from COVID-19.

The V call is TRBV6-5, the J call TRBJ1-2; D is uncertain. The V and J ends lost 6 bases and 5 bases respectively, with 16 bases between them. The CDR3 sequence is 14 residues long. In germline, CDR1 is MNHEY, CDR2 SVGAGI. CDR3 DNA sequence: TGTGCCAGCAGCGCGAGAAGTAGCCTTTATGGCTACACCTTC. This gives the protein CASSARSSLYGYTF.

V usage is TRBV19 and J usage is TRBJ1-2, with D uncertain. In germline, CDR1 is LNHDA, CDR2 SQIVND (reference sequence). Trimming removed 4 bases at V and 3 bases at J, with 15 bases between. The CDR3 consists of 15 residues. CDR3 protein: CASSRWAQEDYGYTF. In DNA, the CDR3 is TGTGCCAGTAGTAGATGGGCTCAAGAGGACTATGGCTACACCTTC. Together with reference TRBV19 and TRBJ1-2, the CDR3 gives the full variable domain: DGGITQSPKYLFRKEGQNVTLSCEQNLNHDAMYWYRQDPGQGLRLIYYSQIVNDFQKGDIAEGYSVSREKKESFPLTVTSAQKNPTAFYLCASSRWAQEDYGYTFGSGTRLTVV.

The V gene is TRBV7-2, the J gene TRBJ2-2; D may match TRBD1 or TRBD2 (5 bases each). The CDR3 has 14 amino acids. V dropped 4 bases and J dropped 5 bases, with 11 bases sitting between them. Looked up from germline, CDR1 is SGHTA and CDR2 is FQGNSA. The CDR3 sequence: CASSYRGGTGELFF. The CDR3 DNA reads TGTGCCAGCAGCTACCGGGGCGGGACCGGGGAGCTGTTTTTT.

The V gene is TRBV14, the J gene TRBJ2-1; D is undetermined. Germline-derived CDR1 and CDR2 are SGHDN and FVKESK. The ends were cut back, 4 bases at V and 4 bases at J, with 8 bases in the middle. CDR3 length: 13 amino acids. CDR3: CASSLGHYNEQFF. The CDR3 DNA sequence: TGTGCCAGCAGCCTAGGGCATTACAATGAGCAGTTCTTC.

This clone came up a few times. The chain joins TRBV18 to TRBJ1-5; D remains unclear. Trimming pared 5 bases from V and 7 bases from J, leaving 18 bases between. This CDR3 has 15 residues. Per germline, CDR1 KGHSH and CDR2 LQKENI. The CDR3 is CASSTYRDLEQPQHF. CDR3 sequence (DNA): TGTGCCAGCTCAACATACAGAGACCTGGAACAGCCCCAGCATTTT.

The chain is built from TRBV4-1 and TRBJ2-3; TRBD2 agrees at 8 bases. This CDR3 has 17 amino acids. The germline V gene has CDR1 MGHRA and CDR2 YSYEKL. Trimming removed 3 bases from V and 2 bases from J; junction bases left unmatched: 10. DNA for the CDR3: TGCGCCAGCAGCCAGTCCGCGAGCGGGGGAACCACAGATACGCAGTATTTT. This sequence encodes CASSQSASGGTTDTQYF.

This chain joins TRBV6-5 and TRBJ2-1, with D unresolved. This CDR3 is 12 amino acids long. Germline V gives CDR1 MNHEY, CDR2 SVGAGI. Between the trimmed V and J ends, which lost 2 bases and 5 bases, there was a span of 4 bases. In DNA, the CDR3 is TGTGCCAGCAGTTACGCGCACAATGAGCAGTTCTTC. Translation gives CASSYAHNEQFF.